The 22 T cell receptor beta chains reported below all come from one sample, sequenced in a study of blood T cell repertoires in COVID-19. The data were produced by immunoSEQ multiplex PCR, yet TCRdb's version contains in-frame clones alone and is incomplete. The data show some 76,000 clones, with roughly 80% seen just once and under 20% held by the top ten. The sequencing input was peripheral blood. Every receptor here comes from a woman between 55 and 75 years old with acute or convalescent COVID-19.

The count of this clone is one. The V gene is TRBV27, the J gene TRBJ1-6, with D tentatively TRBD1 (6 bases). CDR1 is MNHEY and CDR2 is SMNVEV in the germline V gene (reference sequence). V was trimmed by 2 bases and J by 8 bases, leaving 13 bases between them. The CDR3 loop spans 15 amino acids. CDR3 nucleotide sequence: TGTGCCAGCAGTTTAAGGGGGACCATCTATTCACCCCTCCACTTT. This sequence encodes CASSLRGTIYSPLHF.

V and J are TRBV4-1 and TRBJ1-4, with 7 nucleotides matching TRBD1. The CDR3 has 14 amino acids. CDR1 and CDR2 (germline): MGHRA, YSYEKL. The ends lost 4 bases at V and 6 bases at J; junction bases unmatched: 5. The CDR3 region is CASSPGTADEKLFF. The CDR3, as DNA: TGCGCCAGCAGCCCAGGGACAGCAGATGAAAAACTGTTTTTT.

This clone has a handful of counts. This chain links TRBV7-2 with TRBJ2-2; a weak D match, TRBD1 (6 bases). Trimming shortened V by 5 bases and J by 7 bases, and 17 bases separated the two germline ends. Germline-derived CDR1 and CDR2 are SGHTA and FQGNSA. The CDR3 sequence is 15 residues long. The CDR3 DNA reads TGTGCCAGCAGCCCCCGGCAGGGGCGTGACGGGGAGCTGTTTTTT. Amino acid sequence: CASSPRQGRDGELFF.

The chain employs TRBV5-5 and TRBJ1-5; 8 bases match TRBD1. The germline gives CDR1 SGHKS, CDR2 YYEKEE (reference sequence). The CDR3 loop spans 17 amino acids. The trim removed 0 bases at V and 0 bases at J, leaving 5 bases unmatched. The CDR3 region has the DNA TGTGCCAGCAGCTTGGTGGGACAGGCTGATAGCAATCAGCCCCAGCATTTT. Translated, it gives CASSLVGQADSNQPQHF.

The V and J genes are TRBV6-5 and TRBJ2-7, with 8 nucleotides matching TRBD1. This CDR3 contains 15 residues. Germline V gene sequence: CDR1 MNHEY, CDR2 SVGAGI. Trimming took 7 bases from V and 0 from J; bases not matched to a gene: 8. CDR3 DNA: TGTGCCAGCACCGACAGGGGCCTGAGCTCCTACGAGCAGTACGTC. Amino acids: CASTDRGLSSYEQYV.

V and J are TRBV5-1 and TRBJ1-1; TRBD1 agrees at 7 bases. With V trimmed by 1 base and J by 4 bases, 7 bases remained unmatched. CDR3 length: 15 residues. Germline lookup yields CDR1 SGHRS and CDR2 YFSETQ. CDR3 amino acids: CASSLLQGLVTEAFF. In nucleotides, the CDR3 is TGCGCCAGCAGCTTGTTACAGGGGCTGGTCACTGAAGCTTTCTTT.

The chain is built from TRBV24-1 and TRBJ1-4; D unresolved. CDR1 KGHDR and CDR2 SFDVKD come from the germline V gene. The V end was cut by 4 bases, the J end by 7 bases, with 3 bases between. The CDR3 is 11 residues long. The CDR3, as DNA: TGTGCCACCAGTGACAGTGAAAAACTGTTTTTT. Translating gives CATSDSEKLFF.

In its sample, this clone was seen once. This chain uses TRBV30 with TRBJ1-1; a possible D gene is TRBD1 (5 bases). Deletions cut 0 bases from V and 5 bases from J, with 13 bases between. Per the germline V gene, CDR1 is GTSNPN and CDR2 is SVGIG (reference sequence). The CDR3 contains 14 residues. CDR3 region: CAWSVGNGGTEAFF. Here the CDR3 DNA reads TGTGCCTGGAGTGTAGGGAACGGGGGGACTGAAGCTTTCTTT.

The chain joins TRBV4-1 to TRBJ2-1; TRBD1 is a possible D gene (6 bases). CDR3 length equals 14 residues. The V end was cut by 3 bases, the J end by 6 bases, with 12 bases between. Per germline, CDR1 MGHRA and CDR2 YSYEKL. CDR3 sequence: CASSHPQGVNEQFF. The CDR3 nucleotides are TGCGCCAGCAGCCATCCACAGGGTGTCAATGAGCAGTTCTTC.

This clone turned up a few times. V gene TRBV11-2 combines with J gene TRBJ2-2, with a weak D call TRBD1 (5 bases). Germline CDR1 SGHAT, CDR2 FQNNGV. The CDR3 contains 15 residues. Trimming shortened V by 2 bases and J by 4 bases, and 11 bases separated the two germline ends. The DNA of the CDR3 is TGTGCCAGCAGCTTATTCGGCAGGGCCACCGGGGAGCTGTTTTTT. Amino acids: CASSLFGRATGELFF. The variable domain in full, with the rest retrieved from reference TRBV11-2 and TRBJ2-2, is EAGVAQSPRYKIIEKRQSVAFWCNPISGHATLYWYQQILGQGPKLLIQFQNNGVVDDSQLPKDRFSAERLKGVDSTLKIQPAKLEDSAVYLCASSLFGRATGELFFGEGSRLTVL.

J is TRBJ1-2 and V is TRBV6-1, with D unresolved. The ends were cut back, 2 bases at V and 1 base at J, with 8 bases in the middle. CDR3 size: 14 residues. Looked up from germline, CDR1 is MNHNS and CDR2 is SASEGT. The CDR3 sequence is CASSEPVFNYGYTF. The CDR3 coding sequence is TGTGCCAGCAGTGAACCAGTGTTTAACTATGGCTACACCTTC.

The chain links TRBV5-8 to TRBJ1-1; D gene ambiguous. Trimming stripped 1 base from V and 8 bases from J, with 6 bases between. Germline values: CDR1 SGHTS, CDR2 YDEGEE. This CDR3 is 11 amino acids long. Here the CDR3 reads CASSLNREAFF. The CDR3 region has the DNA TGTGCCAGCAGCTTGAACAGAGAAGCTTTCTTT.

This chain uses TRBV21-1 with TRBJ1-6. TRBV21-1 is designated a pseudogene. The CDR3 sequence is 17 residues long. DNA for the CDR3: TGTGCCAGCAGCAAACAGTGTCTCAGACCGGGTAATTCACCCCTCCACTTT. Amino acids: CASSKQCLRPGNSPLHF.

This clone was seen a few times. The genes are TRBV5-4 and TRBJ2-3; D uncertain. The CDR3 is 14 residues long. Germline loops: CDR1 SGHNT, CDR2 YYREEE (reference sequence). The V and J ends lost 4 bases and 0 bases respectively, with 9 bases between them. The CDR3 DNA follows: TGTGCCAGCAGCCTCGGGTCTAGCACAGATACGCAGTATTTT. This encodes CASSLGSSTDTQYF.

The rearrangement uses TRBV5-1 and TRBJ1-1; unclear D gene. Germline values: CDR1 SGHRS, CDR2 YFSETQ. V was trimmed by 0 bases and J by 5 bases, leaving 11 bases between them. This CDR3 has 14 residues. The CDR3 region is CASSLDAGRTEAFF. CDR3 coding DNA: TGCGCCAGCAGCTTGGACGCCGGGAGGACTGAAGCTTTCTTT.

This rearrangement joins TRBV5-1 to TRBJ2-3; 11 bases match TRBD1. Trimming at V came to 1 base and at J to 6 bases, leaving 7 bases not matched to a gene. CDR3 length: 16 residues. Germline V gene data show CDR1 as SGHRS and CDR2 as YFSETQ. CDR3 sequence: CASSLPGTGGRDTQYF. CDR3 coding DNA: TGCGCCAGCAGCTTGCCAGGGACAGGGGGAAGGGATACGCAGTATTTT.

This sequence joins TRBV6-6 and TRBJ2-2; maybe TRBD1 (6 bases). From germline, CDR1 is MNHNY and CDR2 SVGAGI (reference sequence). The CDR3 contains 12 residues. V lost 8 bases and J lost 4, with 8 bases in between. CDR3 protein: CASGGPTGELFF. CDR3 nucleotides: TGTGCCAGCGGGGGCCCCACCGGGGAGCTGTTTTTT.

This sequence joins TRBV18 and TRBJ1-2; 7 bases map to TRBD1. CDR3 length: 11 residues. J gave up 9 bases and V 5 bases, and 3 bases lay outside the gene matches. The germline V gene encodes CDR1 KGHSH and CDR2 LQKENI. CDR3 sequence: CASSSGGSYTF. The CDR3 DNA sequence: TGTGCCAGCTCATCAGGGGGTAGCTACACCTTC. The complete variable domain, with remaining parts taken from reference TRBV18 and TRBJ1-2, reads NAGVMQNPRHLVRRRGQEARLRCSPMKGHSHVYWYRQLPEEGLKFMVYLQKENIIDESGMPKERFSAEFPKEGPSILRIQQVVRGDSAAYFCASSSGGSYTFGSGTRLTVV.

The chain has TRBV11-2 and TRBJ2-1; D gene unclear. There are 12 residues in the CDR3. Trimming removed 1 base at V and 13 bases at J, with 11 bases between. Germline CDR1 is SGHAT and CDR2 is FQNNGV. The CDR3 DNA follows: TGTGCCAGCAGCTTAGGAGAGGTAAGACAGTTCTTC. Its translation is CASSLGEVRQFF.

The chain couples TRBV29-1 to TRBJ2-7; 10 bases line up with TRBD1. V shed 4 bases, J shed 3 bases, and the junction held 3 bases outside the gene matches. The germline V gene encodes CDR1 SQVTM and CDR2 ANQGSEA. This CDR3 spans 13 amino acids. In DNA, the CDR3 is TGCAGCGTTGCGACAGGGGGCTTCTACGAGCAGTACTTC. Its protein is CSVATGGFYEQYF.

This chain connects TRBV14 to TRBJ2-2; 9 bases are a match to TRBD1. Unmatched junction bases numbered 12, after V lost 0 bases and J lost 4 bases. CDR1 and CDR2 from the germline V gene are SGHDN and FVKESK. This CDR3 is built from 19 residues. The CDR3 DNA is TGTGCCAGCAGCCAAGATGGGACAGGGACCCTGTTGAGCACCGGGGAGCTGTTTTTT. Translating it yields CASSQDGTGTLLSTGELFF.

The CDR3 protein is CASRSELNEKLFF. In DNA, the CDR3 is TGTGCCAGTAGGTCGGAGCTCAATGAAAAACTGTTTTTT. The chain uses TRBV19 and TRBJ1-4, with D unresolved. The germline gives CDR1 LNHDA, CDR2 SQIVND (reference sequence). V was pared by 6 bases and J by 5 bases, with 10 bases between. The CDR3 runs to 13 residues.